This TCR beta chain was identified in a study of beta chain features in type 1 diabetes. General study points: Fewer junction insertions and more nucleotide deletions appeared in type 1 diabetes patients.

For this clone: No antigen is known for it.

Germline CDR1 is SGHDT and CDR2 is YYEEEE. V was shortened by 0 bases and J by 4 bases, with 16 bases between the two germline ends. The CDR3 length is 16 residues. Reverse transcription of all isolated RNA meant that expressed TCRB transcripts were sequenced. The repertoire was sequenced with immunoSEQ multiplex PCR; TCRdb's copy has only in-frame clones and lacks some. The sample has approximately 15,000 clones; less than 60% are singletons. V gene TRBV5-6 combines with J gene TRBJ1-2; D not resolved. The sequenced sample consisted of stem cell memory CD4+ T cells from blood. This clonotype was obtained from a woman under 30 in good health. CDR3 residues: CASSLDGGNRAYGYTF. In nucleotides, the CDR3 is TGTGCCAGCAGCTTGGATGGAGGGAATCGGGCCTATGGCTACACCTTC.